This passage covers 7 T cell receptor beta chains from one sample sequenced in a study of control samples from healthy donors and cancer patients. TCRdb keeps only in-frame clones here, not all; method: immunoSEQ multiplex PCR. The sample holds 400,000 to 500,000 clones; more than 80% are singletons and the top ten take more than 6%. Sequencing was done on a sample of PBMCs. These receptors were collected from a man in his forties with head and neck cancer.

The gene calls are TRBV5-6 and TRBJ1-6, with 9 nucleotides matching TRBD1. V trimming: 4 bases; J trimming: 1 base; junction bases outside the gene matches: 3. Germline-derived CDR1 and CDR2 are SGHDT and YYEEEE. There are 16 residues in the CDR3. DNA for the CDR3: TGTGCCAGCAGCCGAGGGACAGGGTCCTATAATTCACCCCTCCACTTT. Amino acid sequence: CASSRGTGSYNSPLHF.

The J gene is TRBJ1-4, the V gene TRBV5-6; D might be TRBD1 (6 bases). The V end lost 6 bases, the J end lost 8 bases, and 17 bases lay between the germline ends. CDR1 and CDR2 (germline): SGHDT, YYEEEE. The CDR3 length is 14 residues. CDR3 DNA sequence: TGTGCCAGCACACTGGACAGTCGGGGGGAAAAACTGTTTTTT. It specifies CASTLDSRGEKLFF.

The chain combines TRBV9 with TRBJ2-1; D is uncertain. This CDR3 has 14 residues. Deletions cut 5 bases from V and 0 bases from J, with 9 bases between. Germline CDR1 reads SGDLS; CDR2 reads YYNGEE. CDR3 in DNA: TGTGCCAGCAGTACAAGTAGCTCCTACAATGAGCAGTTCTTC. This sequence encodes CASSTSSSYNEQFF.

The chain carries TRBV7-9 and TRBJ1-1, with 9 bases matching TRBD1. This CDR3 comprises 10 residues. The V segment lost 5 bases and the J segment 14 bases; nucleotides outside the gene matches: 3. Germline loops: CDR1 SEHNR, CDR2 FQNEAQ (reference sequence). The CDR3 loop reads CASSPGTGFF. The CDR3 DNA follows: TGTGCCAGCAGCCCCGGGACAGGGTTCTTT.

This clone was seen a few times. The chain's CDR3 is CASSLPSTGLAGVGLQETQYF. As DNA, the CDR3 is TGTGCCAGCAGTCTCCCTTCAACCGGACTAGCGGGGGTGGGCCTGCAAGAGACCCAGTACTTC. The V call is TRBV28, the J call TRBJ2-5, with 13 bases matching TRBD2. Germline trimming cut 5 bases from V and 2 bases from J; bases unmatched to any gene: 20. CDR1 and CDR2 (germline): MDHEN, SYDVKM. The CDR3 is 21 amino acids.

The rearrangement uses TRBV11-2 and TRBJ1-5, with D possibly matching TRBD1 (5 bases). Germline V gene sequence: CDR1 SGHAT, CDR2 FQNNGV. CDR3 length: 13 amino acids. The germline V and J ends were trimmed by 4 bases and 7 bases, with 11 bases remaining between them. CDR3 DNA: TGTGCCAGCAGCTATGGGGGACTACAGCCCCAGCATTTT. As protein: CASSYGGLQPQHF.

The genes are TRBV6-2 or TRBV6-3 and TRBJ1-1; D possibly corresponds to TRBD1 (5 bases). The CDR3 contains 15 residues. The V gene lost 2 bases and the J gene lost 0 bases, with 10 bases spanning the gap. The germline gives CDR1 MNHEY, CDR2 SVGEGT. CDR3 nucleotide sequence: TGTGCCAGCAGTTACCTATCGACAGTGAACACTGAAGCTTTCTTT. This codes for CASSYLSTVNTEAFF.